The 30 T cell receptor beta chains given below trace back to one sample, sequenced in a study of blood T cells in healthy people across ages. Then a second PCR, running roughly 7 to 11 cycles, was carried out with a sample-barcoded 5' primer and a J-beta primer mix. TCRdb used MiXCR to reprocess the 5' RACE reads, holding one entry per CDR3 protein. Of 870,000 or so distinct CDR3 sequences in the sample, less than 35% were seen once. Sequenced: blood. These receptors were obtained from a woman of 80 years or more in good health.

CDR3 in DNA: TGTGCCAGTAGCACAACAGGGAAGGACCAGCCCCAGCATTTT. Translation: CASSTTGKDQPQHF. V is TRBV25-1 and J is TRBJ1-5, with a possible D match to TRBD1 (6 bases). The germline gives CDR1 MGHDK, CDR2 SYGVNS. The V gene lost 9 bases and the J gene lost 7 bases, with 19 bases spanning the gap. This CDR3 comprises 14 residues.

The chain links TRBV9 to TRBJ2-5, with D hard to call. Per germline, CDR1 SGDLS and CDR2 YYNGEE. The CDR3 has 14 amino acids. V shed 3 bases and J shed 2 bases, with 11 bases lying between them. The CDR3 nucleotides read TGTGCCAGCAGCGCTCTCGAGCATCAAGAGACCCAGTACTTC. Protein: CASSALEHQETQYF.

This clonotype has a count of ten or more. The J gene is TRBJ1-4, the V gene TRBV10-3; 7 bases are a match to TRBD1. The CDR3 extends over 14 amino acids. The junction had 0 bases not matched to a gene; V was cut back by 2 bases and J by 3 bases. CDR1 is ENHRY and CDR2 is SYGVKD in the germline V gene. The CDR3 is CAISEGTANEKLFF. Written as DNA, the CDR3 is TGTGCCATCAGTGAGGGGACAGCTAATGAAAAACTGTTTTTT.

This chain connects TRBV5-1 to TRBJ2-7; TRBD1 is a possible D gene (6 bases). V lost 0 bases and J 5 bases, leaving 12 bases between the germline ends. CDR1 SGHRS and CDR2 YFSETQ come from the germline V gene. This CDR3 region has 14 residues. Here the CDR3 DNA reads TGCGCCAGCAGCTTGGCCAGGGGTTCCCACGAGCAGTACTTC. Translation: CASSLARGSHEQYF.

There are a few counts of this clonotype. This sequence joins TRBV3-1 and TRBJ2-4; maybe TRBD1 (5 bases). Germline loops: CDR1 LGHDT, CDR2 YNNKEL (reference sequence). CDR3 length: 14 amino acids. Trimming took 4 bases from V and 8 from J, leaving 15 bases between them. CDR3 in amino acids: CASSLRQGRDIQYF. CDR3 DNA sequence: TGTGCCAGCAGCCTGAGGCAGGGTCGGGACATTCAGTACTTC.

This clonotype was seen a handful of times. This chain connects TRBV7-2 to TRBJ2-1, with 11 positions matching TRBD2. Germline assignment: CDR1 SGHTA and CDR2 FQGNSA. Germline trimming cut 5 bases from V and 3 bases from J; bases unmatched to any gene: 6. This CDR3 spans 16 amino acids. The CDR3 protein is CASSRSGTSGYNEQFF. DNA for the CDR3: TGTGCCAGCAGCCGGTCCGGGACTAGCGGCTACAATGAGCAGTTCTTC.

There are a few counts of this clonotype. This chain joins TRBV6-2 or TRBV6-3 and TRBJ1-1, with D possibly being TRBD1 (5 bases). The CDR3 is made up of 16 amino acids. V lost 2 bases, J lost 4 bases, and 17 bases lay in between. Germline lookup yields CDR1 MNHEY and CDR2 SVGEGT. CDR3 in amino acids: CASSYAGPPSGTEAFF. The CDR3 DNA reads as TGTGCCAGCAGTTACGCGGGACCTCCATCGGGCACTGAAGCTTTCTTT.

This chain's CDR3 is CASSPGTGRYTF. Written as DNA, the CDR3 is TGTGCCAGCAGTCCCGGGACGGGACGCTACACCTTC. The V and J genes are TRBV6-5 and TRBJ1-2; maybe TRBD1 (5 bases). Trimming took off 5 bases at V and 9 bases at J, with 13 bases between the two ends. Looked up from germline, CDR1 is MNHEY and CDR2 is SVGAGI. The CDR3 runs 12 residues.

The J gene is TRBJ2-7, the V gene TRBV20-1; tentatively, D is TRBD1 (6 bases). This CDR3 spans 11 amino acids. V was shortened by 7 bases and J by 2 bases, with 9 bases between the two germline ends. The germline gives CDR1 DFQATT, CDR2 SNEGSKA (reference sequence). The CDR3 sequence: CSGDIAYEQYF. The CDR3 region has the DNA TGCAGTGGGGACATAGCCTACGAGCAGTACTTC.

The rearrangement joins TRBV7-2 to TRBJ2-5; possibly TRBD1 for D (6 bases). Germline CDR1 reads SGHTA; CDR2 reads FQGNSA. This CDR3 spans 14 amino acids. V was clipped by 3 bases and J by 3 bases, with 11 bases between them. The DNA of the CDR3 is TGTGCCAGCAGCTTCACAGGGAGAAAAGAGACCCAGTACTTC. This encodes CASSFTGRKETQYF.

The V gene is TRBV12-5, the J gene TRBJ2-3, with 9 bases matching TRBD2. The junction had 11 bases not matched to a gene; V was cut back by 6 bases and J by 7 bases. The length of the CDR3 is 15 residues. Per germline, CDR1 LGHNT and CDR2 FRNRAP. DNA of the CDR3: TGTGCTAGTGGGTCTAGCGGGACCGCAGCAAATACGCAGTATTTT. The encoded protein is CASGSSGTAANTQYF.

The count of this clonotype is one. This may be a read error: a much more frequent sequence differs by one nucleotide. Here the CDR3 DNA reads TGTGCCAGCAGGTCCGGTGGGACGGGCAATCAGCCCCAGCATTTT. Translating it yields CASRSGGTGNQPQHF. J is TRBJ1-5 and V is TRBV7-2; D is perhaps TRBD1 (5 bases). V was cut by 6 bases and J by 2 bases, with 14 bases left in between. This CDR3 contains 15 residues. From germline, CDR1 is SGHTA and CDR2 FQGNSA.

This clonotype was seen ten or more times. CDR3 sequence reads: CASSLAGSPGTYEQYF. DNA of the CDR3: TGTGCCAGCAGCTTGGCAGGATCGCCAGGGACCTACGAGCAGTACTTC. V gene TRBV5-5 combines with J gene TRBJ2-7; weak D call: TRBD1 (5 bases). The CDR3 totals 16 residues. V lost 0 bases, J lost 2 bases, and 15 bases lay in between. In germline, CDR1 is SGHKS, CDR2 YYEKEE (reference sequence).

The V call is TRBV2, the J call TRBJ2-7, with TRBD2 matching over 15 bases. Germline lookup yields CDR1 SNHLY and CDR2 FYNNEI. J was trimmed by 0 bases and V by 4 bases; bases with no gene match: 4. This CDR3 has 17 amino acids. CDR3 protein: CASSGGTSGGSSYEQYF. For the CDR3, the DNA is TGTGCCAGCAGTGGAGGGACTAGCGGGGGGAGCTCCTACGAGCAGTACTTC. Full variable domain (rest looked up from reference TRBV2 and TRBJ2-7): EPEVTQTPSHQVTQMGQEVILRCVPISNHLYFYWYRQILGQKVEFLVSFYNNEISEKSEIFDDQFSVERPDGSNFTLKIRSTKLEDSAMYFCASSGGTSGGSSYEQYFGPGTRLTVT.

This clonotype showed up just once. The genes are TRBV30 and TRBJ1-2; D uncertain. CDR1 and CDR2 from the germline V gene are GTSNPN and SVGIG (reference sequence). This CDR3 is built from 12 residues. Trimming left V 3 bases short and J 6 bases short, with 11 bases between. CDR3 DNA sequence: TGTGCCTGGAGAGAGGGAACCCATGGCTACACCTTC. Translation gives CAWREGTHGYTF.

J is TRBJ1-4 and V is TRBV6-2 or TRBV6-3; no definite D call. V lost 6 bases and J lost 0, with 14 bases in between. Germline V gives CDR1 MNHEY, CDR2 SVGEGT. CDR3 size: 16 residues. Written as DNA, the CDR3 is TGTGCCAGCAGGCCCCAGATCGGTACAACTAATGAAAAACTGTTTTTT. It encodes CASRPQIGTTNEKLFF.

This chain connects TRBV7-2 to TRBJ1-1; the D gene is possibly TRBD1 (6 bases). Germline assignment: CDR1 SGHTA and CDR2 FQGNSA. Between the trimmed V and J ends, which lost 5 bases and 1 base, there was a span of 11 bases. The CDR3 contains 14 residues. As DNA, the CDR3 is TGTGCCAGCAGCGGCGACAGGCGGAACACTGAAGCTTTCTTT. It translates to CASSGDRRNTEAFF.

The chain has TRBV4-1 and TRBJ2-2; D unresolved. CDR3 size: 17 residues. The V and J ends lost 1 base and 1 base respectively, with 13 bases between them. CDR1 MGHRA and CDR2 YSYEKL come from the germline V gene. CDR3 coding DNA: TGCGCCAGCAGCCAAGGGATGGCAAAGATGAACACCGGGGAGCTGTTTTTT. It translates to CASSQGMAKMNTGELFF.

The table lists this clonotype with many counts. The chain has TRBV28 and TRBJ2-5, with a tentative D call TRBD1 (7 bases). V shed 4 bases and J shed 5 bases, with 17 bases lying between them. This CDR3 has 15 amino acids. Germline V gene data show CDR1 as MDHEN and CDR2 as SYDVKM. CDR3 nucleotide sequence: TGTGCCAGCAGTTCGGCAGGGGGAGGTCAGGAGACCCAGTACTTC. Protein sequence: CASSSAGGGQETQYF. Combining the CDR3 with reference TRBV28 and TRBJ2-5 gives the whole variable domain DVKVTQSSRYLVKRTGEKVFLECVQDMDHENMFWYRQDPGLGLRLIYFSYDVKMKEKGDIPEGYSVSREKKERFSLILESASTNQTSMYLCASSSAGGGQETQYFGPGTRLLVL.

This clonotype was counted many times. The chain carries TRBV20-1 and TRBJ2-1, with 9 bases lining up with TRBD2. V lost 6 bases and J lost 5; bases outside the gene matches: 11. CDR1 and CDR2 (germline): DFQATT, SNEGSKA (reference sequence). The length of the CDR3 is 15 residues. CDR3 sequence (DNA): TGCAGTGCGGGGTCGGCGGGGGGGCCAGACAATGAGCAGTTCTTC. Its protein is CSAGSAGGPDNEQFF.

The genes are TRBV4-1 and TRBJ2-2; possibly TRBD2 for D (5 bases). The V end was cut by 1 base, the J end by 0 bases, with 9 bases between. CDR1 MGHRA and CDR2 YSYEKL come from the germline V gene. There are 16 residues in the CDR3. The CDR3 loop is CASSQGEGANTGELFF. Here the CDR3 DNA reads TGCGCCAGCAGCCAAGGAGAGGGCGCGAACACCGGGGAGCTGTTTTTT.

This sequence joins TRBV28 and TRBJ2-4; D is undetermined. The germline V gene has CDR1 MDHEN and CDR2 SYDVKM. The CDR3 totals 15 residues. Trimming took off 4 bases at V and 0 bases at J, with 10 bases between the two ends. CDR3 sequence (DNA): TGTGCCAGCAGTTCCCTCGGGTTAGCCAAAAACATTCAGTACTTC. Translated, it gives CASSSLGLAKNIQYF. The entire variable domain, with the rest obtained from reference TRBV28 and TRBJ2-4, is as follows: DVKVTQSSRYLVKRTGEKVFLECVQDMDHENMFWYRQDPGLGLRLIYFSYDVKMKEKGDIPEGYSVSREKKERFSLILESASTNQTSMYLCASSSLGLAKNIQYFGAGTRLSVL.

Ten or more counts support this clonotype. The CDR3, as DNA: TGCGCCAGCAGCCCCCAGAGGGGGTATTGGGGCAATCAGCCCCAGCATTTT. Protein sequence: CASSPQRGYWGNQPQHF. The chain has TRBV4-3 and TRBJ1-5, with D perhaps TRBD1 (6 bases). V was clipped by 4 bases and J by 2 bases, with 18 bases between them. Germline CDR1 and CDR2: LGHNA and YSLEER. The CDR3 totals 17 residues.

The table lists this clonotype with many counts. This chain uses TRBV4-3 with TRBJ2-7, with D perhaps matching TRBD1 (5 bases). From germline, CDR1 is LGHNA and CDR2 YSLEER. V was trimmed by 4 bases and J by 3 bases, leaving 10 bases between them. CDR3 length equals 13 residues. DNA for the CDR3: TGCGCCAGCAGCCTCCGACAGAACTACGAGCAGTACTTC. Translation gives CASSLRQNYEQYF.

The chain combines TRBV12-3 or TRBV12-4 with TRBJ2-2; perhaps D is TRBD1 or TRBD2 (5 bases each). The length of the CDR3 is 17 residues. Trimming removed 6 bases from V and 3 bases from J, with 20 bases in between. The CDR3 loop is CASSLFSPGRYTGELFF. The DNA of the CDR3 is TGTGCCAGCAGCCTCTTTTCACCGGGACGTTACACCGGGGAGCTGTTTTTT.

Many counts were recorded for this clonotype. The CDR3 spells CAISQGGQGSDTQYF. CDR3 nucleotide sequence: TGTGCCATCAGCCAGGGGGGACAGGGGTCAGATACGCAGTATTTT. The gene calls are TRBV10-3 and TRBJ2-3; the match to TRBD1 covers 10 bases. Per germline, CDR1 ENHRY and CDR2 SYGVKD. Trimming took 6 bases from V and 4 from J; bases not matched to a gene: 7. CDR3 length: 15 residues.

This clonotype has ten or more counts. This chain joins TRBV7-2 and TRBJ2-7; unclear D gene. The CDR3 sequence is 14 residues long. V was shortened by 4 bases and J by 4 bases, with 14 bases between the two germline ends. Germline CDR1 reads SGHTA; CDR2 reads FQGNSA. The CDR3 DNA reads TGTGCCAGCAGCTACGACCAGGCGCTTTACGAGCAGTACTTC. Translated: CASSYDQALYEQYF.

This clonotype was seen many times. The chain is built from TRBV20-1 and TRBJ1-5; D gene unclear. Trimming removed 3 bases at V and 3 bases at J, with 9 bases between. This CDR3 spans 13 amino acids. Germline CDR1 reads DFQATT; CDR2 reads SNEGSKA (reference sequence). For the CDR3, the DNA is TGCAGTGCTAGGGGAGGGAACAATCAGCCCCAGCATTTT. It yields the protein CSARGGNNQPQHF.

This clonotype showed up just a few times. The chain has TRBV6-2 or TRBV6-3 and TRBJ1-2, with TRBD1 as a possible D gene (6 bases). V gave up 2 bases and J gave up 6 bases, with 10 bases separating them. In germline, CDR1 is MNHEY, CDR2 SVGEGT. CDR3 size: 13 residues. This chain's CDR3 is CASSYKGENGYTF. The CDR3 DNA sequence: TGTGCCAGCAGTTACAAGGGGGAGAATGGCTACACCTTC.

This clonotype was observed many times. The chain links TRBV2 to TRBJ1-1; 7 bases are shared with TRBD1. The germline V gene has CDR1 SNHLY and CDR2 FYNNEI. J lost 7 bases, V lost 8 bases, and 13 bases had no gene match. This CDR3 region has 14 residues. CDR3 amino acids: CASQRSQGEYEAFF. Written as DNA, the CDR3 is TGTGCCAGCCAACGCTCCCAGGGGGAGTATGAAGCTTTCTTT.